Following are 10 T cell receptor beta chains from one sample sequenced in a study of T cells in Graves' hyperthyroidism and ophthalmopathy. Amplified TCR beta CDR3 regions came from RNA transcripts. The HTBI primer set was used in a first-round RT-PCR of the TCR CDR3. TCRdb re-called the multiplex PCR reads through MiXCR, storing one row per CDR3 protein. The sample yields 530,000 or so distinct CDR3 sequences, approximately 25% seen once. The specimen sequenced was blood. The source of these receptors is a woman in her 30s with Graves' ophthalmopathy.

This clonotype showed up just a few times. V gene TRBV5-1 combines with J gene TRBJ2-1; TRBD2 is a possible D gene (5 bases). With 4 bases removed from V and 9 bases from J, the gap between germline ends came to 20 bases. Germline V CDR1 and CDR2: SGHRS, YFSETQ. The CDR3 length is 15 residues. The CDR3 is CASSPGFQVSGEQFF. CDR3 nucleotide sequence: TGCGCCAGCAGCCCGGGGTTTCAGGTTTCCGGTGAGCAGTTCTTC.

This clonotype appeared many times. This sequence joins TRBV10-3 and TRBJ1-2; 8 bases align to TRBD1. Per germline, CDR1 ENHRY and CDR2 SYGVKD. V gave up 6 bases and J gave up 6 bases; unmatched junction bases: 3. The CDR3 has 12 amino acids. CDR3 coding DNA: TGTGCCATCAGGACAGGGGAGGATGGCTACACCTTC. Its translation is CAIRTGEDGYTF.

This clonotype was counted many times. The rearrangement joins TRBV15 to TRBJ1-3; possibly TRBD1 for D (5 bases). V was shortened by 0 bases and J by 8 bases, with 11 bases between the two germline ends. Germline V CDR1 and CDR2: LNHNV, YYDKDF (reference sequence). The CDR3 totals 14 residues. The CDR3 DNA is TGTGCCACCAGCAGAGAGCCCATGGGGGACACCATATATTTT. Translation: CATSREPMGDTIYF.

V is TRBV20-1 and J is TRBJ2-2, with TRBD1 matching over 8 bases. There are 17 residues in the CDR3. V dropped 5 bases and J dropped 3; count of bases not matched to a gene: 14. Germline assignment: CDR1 DFQATT and CDR2 SNEGSKA (reference sequence). The CDR3 sequence: CSAYTIPGTGHTGELFF. The CDR3 bases are TGCAGTGCTTACACAATTCCCGGGACAGGTCACACCGGGGAGCTGTTTTTT.

This clonotype appeared many times. For the CDR3, the DNA is TGTGCCAGCAGCTTATATCAGGATTCTGAAGCTTTCTTT. The encoded protein is CASSLYQDSEAFF. This chain uses TRBV7-6 with TRBJ1-1, with D unclear. This CDR3 is 13 amino acids long. In germline, CDR1 is SGHVS, CDR2 FNYEAQ. V lost 2 bases, J lost 6 bases, and 10 bases lay in between.

This clonotype occurred many times. This chain links TRBV19 with TRBJ1-1; D gene unclear. Germline CDR1 is LNHDA and CDR2 is SQIVND (reference sequence). This CDR3 region has 13 residues. Trimming removed 5 bases at V and 1 base at J, with 8 bases between. The CDR3 spells CASSANRNTEAFF. The DNA for the CDR3 is TGTGCCAGTAGTGCCAACAGGAACACTGAAGCTTTCTTT.

The chain's CDR3 is CASRGTGAQETQYF. CDR3 bases: TGTGCCAGCAGGGGGACAGGGGCCCAAGAGACCCAGTACTTC. The rearrangement uses TRBV12-3 or TRBV12-4 and TRBJ2-5; TRBD1 matches 10 bases. The CDR3 sequence is 14 residues long. V was clipped by 6 bases and J by 1 base; unmatched bases: 2.

This clonotype was seen at least ten times. V and J are TRBV6-1 and TRBJ2-7; 7 nucleotides agree with TRBD2. The V gene's germline CDR1 is MNHNS and CDR2 SASEGT. The CDR3 sequence is 13 residues long. V trimming: 6 bases; J trimming: 5 bases; junction bases outside the gene matches: 7. The CDR3 here is CASRNGGKDEQYF. The CDR3 DNA reads TGTGCCAGCAGGAACGGGGGGAAGGACGAGCAGTACTTC.

This clonotype was seen many times. The CDR3, as DNA: TGTGCCATCAGTGATTACAGGGATAGGGACTATGGCTACACCTTC. Its translation: CAISDYRDRDYGYTF. The rearrangement joins TRBV10-3 to TRBJ1-2; D perhaps matches TRBD1 (6 bases). The CDR3 is 15 residues long. Germline-derived CDR1 and CDR2 are ENHRY and SYGVKD. V lost 3 bases and J 3 bases, leaving 14 bases between the germline ends.

The J gene is TRBJ1-5, the V gene TRBV30, with D perhaps matching TRBD1 (5 bases). CDR3 length equals 14 residues. The V end was cut by 4 bases, the J end by 7 bases, with 17 bases between. The V gene's germline CDR1 is GTSNPN and CDR2 SVGIG (reference sequence). CDR3 sequence reads: CAWNPDGADQPQHF. CDR3 nucleotides: TGTGCCTGGAATCCCGACGGGGCAGACCAGCCCCAGCATTTT.